Following are 26 T cell receptor beta chains from one sample sequenced in a study of blood T cell repertoires in COVID-19. Clones were read by immunoSEQ multiplex PCR, and TCRdb kept only the in-frame ones, dropping some. This sample has approximately 58,000 clones, with approximately 80% found just once. Input material: peripheral blood. These receptors were taken from a man aged 55-75 years with COVID-19, enrolled during active disease.

V gene TRBV7-9 combines with J gene TRBJ1-1; no reliable D call. Trimming pared 1 base from V and 1 base from J, leaving 7 bases between. The CDR3 consists of 14 residues. Germline values: CDR1 SEHNR, CDR2 FQNEAQ (reference sequence). This CDR3 reads CASSLEAGNTEAFF. CDR3 nucleotide sequence: TGTGCCAGCAGCTTAGAAGCGGGGAACACTGAAGCTTTCTTT.

The V call is TRBV5-8, the J call TRBJ1-5, with D tentatively TRBD1 (6 bases). The CDR3 is 15 residues long. CDR1 and CDR2 (germline): SGHTS, YDEGEE. Trimming removed 5 bases at V and 3 bases at J, with 15 bases between. In DNA, the CDR3 is TGTGCCAGCAGTCTTCAGGGGTCGAACAATCAGCCCCAGCATTTT. Translated: CASSLQGSNNQPQHF.

The table lists this clone with a count of one. The rearrangement links TRBV5-6 to TRBJ2-7, with D unresolved. CDR3 length: 14 residues. V was trimmed by 4 bases and J by 1 base, leaving 12 bases between them. The V gene's germline CDR1 is SGHDT and CDR2 YYEEEE. CDR3 region: CASSPRLGSYEQYF. The CDR3 DNA reads as TGTGCCAGCAGCCCGCGTCTCGGGTCCTACGAGCAGTACTTC.

The chain carries TRBV2 and TRBJ2-7; TRBD2 is a possible D gene (7 bases). Germline assignment: CDR1 SNHLY and CDR2 FYNNEI. The CDR3 totals 15 residues. The ends were cut back, 8 bases at V and 0 bases at J, with 17 bases in the middle. The DNA for the CDR3 is TGTGCCAGCCGTCCTTGGGGGGGCGTCTCCTACGAGCAGTACTTC. Translated: CASRPWGGVSYEQYF.

A few counts support this clone. The J gene is TRBJ2-1, the V gene TRBV6-6, with TRBD2 matching 8 bases. The germline gives CDR1 MNHNY, CDR2 SVGAGI (reference sequence). The trim removed 0 bases at V and 6 bases at J, leaving 4 bases unmatched. The CDR3 runs to 15 residues. In DNA form, the CDR3 reads TGTGCCAGCAGTTACTCAGCCGGGACTAGCAATGAGCAGTTCTTC. Residues: CASSYSAGTSNEQFF.

By frequency in the sample, this clone is medium-sized. The J gene is TRBJ1-5, the V gene TRBV2; D possibly corresponds to TRBD1 (5 bases). The CDR3 extends over 15 amino acids. V shed 3 bases and J shed 4 bases, with 13 bases lying between them. Germline CDR1 and CDR2: SNHLY and FYNNEI. The CDR3 loop reads CASSDRVVGNQPQHF. CDR3 in DNA: TGTGCCAGCAGTGACAGGGTGGTAGGGAATCAGCCCCAGCATTTT.

This chain uses TRBV30 with TRBJ1-2; possible D gene TRBD1, 6 bases. Trimming stripped 4 bases from V and 7 bases from J, with 22 bases between. CDR1 is GTSNPN and CDR2 is SVGIG in the germline V gene (reference sequence). This CDR3 has 15 amino acids. In nucleotides, the CDR3 is TGTGCCTGGACAACCGCAGGGGATAGGGTTCGTGGCTACACCTTC. This translates into CAWTTAGDRVRGYTF.

The chain recombines TRBV7-2 with TRBJ2-3; D is possibly TRBD2 (5 bases). Trimming took off 5 bases at V and 3 bases at J, with 12 bases between the two ends. The CDR3 is 14 amino acids. The germline CDR1 and CDR2 sequences are SGHTA and FQGNSA. In DNA, the CDR3 is TGTGCCAGCAGCATCCTCGGGGTAACAGATACGCAGTATTTT. Translation: CASSILGVTDTQYF.

This chain connects TRBV3-1 (or the pseudogene TRBV3-2) to TRBJ1-5, with D possibly TRBD1 on 5 matching bases. The CDR3 loop spans 15 amino acids. V gave up 4 bases and J gave up 4 bases, with 14 bases separating them. Looked up from germline, CDR1 is LGHDT and CDR2 is YNNKEL (reference sequence). This CDR3 reads CASSPPGEGNQPQHF. The CDR3 DNA reads as TGTGCCAGCAGCCCCCCGGGGGAGGGTAATCAGCCCCAGCATTTT.

This clone turned up a few times. V is TRBV4-2 and J is TRBJ1-3; 7 bases are shared with TRBD1. Per the germline V gene, CDR1 is LGHNA and CDR2 is YNFKEQ. The J segment lost 4 bases and the V segment lost 3 bases, leaving 9 bases of the junction unmatched. The CDR3 loop spans 16 amino acids. CDR3 coding DNA: TGTGCCAGCAGCCAGTTCGGACAGGCGGGAGGAAACACCATATATTTT. As protein: CASSQFGQAGGNTIYF.

The rearrangement joins TRBV13 to TRBJ2-5, with 7 bases lining up with TRBD1. V shed 5 bases, J shed 5 bases, and the junction held 11 bases outside the gene matches. The germline V gene has CDR1 PRHDT and CDR2 FYEKMQ (reference sequence). The CDR3 extends over 15 amino acids. The CDR3 DNA is TGTGCCAGCAGCCCACCCCGACAGGGTGGGGAGACCCAGTACTTC. Translating it yields CASSPPRQGGETQYF.

Only one count was recorded for this clone. The V gene is TRBV21-1, the J gene TRBJ1-6. TRBV21-1 is described as a pseudogene. The CDR3 is 18 amino acids. The CDR3 loop is CASSVGSREVVNNSPLHF. The CDR3, as DNA: TGTGCCAGCAGCGTAGGCAGTCGGGAGGTGGTAAATAATTCACCCCTCCACTTT.

The V gene is TRBV7-2, the J gene TRBJ2-5, with D uncertain. Trimming shortened V by 7 bases and J by 0 bases, and 9 bases separated the two germline ends. This CDR3 is built from 13 residues. Per the germline V gene, CDR1 is SGHTA and CDR2 is FQGNSA. CDR3: CASTLSYQETQYF. CDR3 bases: TGTGCCAGCACCCTTAGTTACCAAGAGACCCAGTACTTC.

The V call is TRBV3-1 (or the pseudogene TRBV3-2), the J call TRBJ1-2, with 8 bases aligning to TRBD1. V trimming: 3 bases; J trimming: 3 bases; junction bases outside the gene matches: 6. Germline V gene sequence: CDR1 LGHDT, CDR2 YNNKEL (reference sequence). The CDR3 is 15 residues long. The CDR3 DNA sequence: TGTGCCAGCAGCCAGCGACAGGGGTCATACTATGGCTACACCTTC. Translation gives CASSQRQGSYYGYTF.

The chain recombines TRBV11-2 with TRBJ2-7, with 13 bases that match TRBD2. V trimming: 4 bases; J trimming: 4 bases; junction bases outside the gene matches: 10. CDR3 length equals 17 residues. CDR1 and CDR2 (germline): SGHAT, FQNNGV. The chain's CDR3 is CASSSLLTSGRSYEQYF. The CDR3, as DNA: TGTGCCAGCAGCTCCTTGCTGACTAGCGGGAGGTCGTACGAGCAGTACTTC.

This chain connects TRBV2 to TRBJ2-7, with 11 positions matching TRBD2. The CDR3 sequence is 14 residues long. Germline V gene data show CDR1 as SNHLY and CDR2 as FYNNEI. V shed 7 bases and J 4 bases; nucleotides not matched to a gene: 6. The CDR3 region has the DNA TGTGCCAGCAATCCCACTAGCGGGAGATACGAGCAGTACTTC. It encodes CASNPTSGRYEQYF.

This chain connects TRBV7-9 to TRBJ1-2; no reliable D call. Trimming cost V 5 bases and J 4 bases, with 17 bases left between them. CDR3 length equals 15 residues. In germline, CDR1 is SEHNR, CDR2 FQNEAQ (reference sequence). CDR3 in amino acids: CASSQGPGGIYGYTF. The CDR3 coding sequence is TGTGCCAGCAGCCAAGGACCCGGCGGGATCTATGGCTACACCTTC.

This clone was found once. The chain is built from TRBV5-5 and TRBJ1-3; D not resolved. V lost 2 bases and J lost 3, with 15 bases in between. The CDR3 extends over 16 amino acids. Germline V gene sequence: CDR1 SGHKS, CDR2 YYEKEE (reference sequence). For the CDR3, the DNA is TGTGCCAGCAGCTTCACGGCCCTAGGTTTTGGAAACACCATATATTTT. Its protein is CASSFTALGFGNTIYF.

The chain joins TRBV5-1 to TRBJ2-7; 14 nucleotides agree with TRBD2. In germline, CDR1 is SGHRS, CDR2 YFSETQ. The length of the CDR3 is 18 residues. The ends lost 4 bases at V and 0 bases at J; junction bases unmatched: 9. The CDR3 loop is CASSRTGTSGGLSYEQYF. For the CDR3, the DNA is TGCGCCAGCAGCCGGACCGGGACTAGCGGGGGCCTCTCCTACGAGCAGTACTTC.

The rearrangement joins TRBV5-1 to TRBJ2-3, with TRBD1 matching over 7 bases. V lost 7 bases and J lost 4; bases outside the gene matches: 9. The germline CDR1 and CDR2 sequences are SGHRS and YFSETQ. The CDR3 has 14 residues. As DNA, the CDR3 is TGCGCCAGCGGAGATACAGGGGCGTCAGATACGCAGTATTTT. The encoded protein is CASGDTGASDTQYF.

This sequence joins TRBV5-6 and TRBJ2-5; D unclear. Germline V gene sequence: CDR1 SGHDT, CDR2 YYEEEE. The CDR3 totals 13 residues. The germline V and J ends were trimmed by 4 bases and 4 bases, with 11 bases remaining between them. The CDR3 spells CASSLPPGETQYF. The DNA for the CDR3 is TGTGCCAGCAGCCTGCCCCCGGGAGAGACCCAGTACTTC.

The chain uses TRBV5-4 and TRBJ2-2; the D gene is possibly TRBD2 (6 bases). The CDR3 totals 14 residues. Trimming shortened V by 4 bases and J by 6 bases, and 13 bases separated the two germline ends. Germline values: CDR1 SGHNT, CDR2 YYREEE (reference sequence). In DNA form, the CDR3 reads TGTGCCAGCAGCCAAAGCGGCGGGGCCGGGGAGCTGTTTTTT. Translating it yields CASSQSGGAGELFF.

This clone was recorded once. The chain carries TRBV7-2 and TRBJ2-3; a possible D gene is TRBD2 (5 bases). The germline CDR1 and CDR2 sequences are SGHTA and FQGNSA. The V end lost 7 bases, the J end lost 5 bases, and 16 bases lay between the germline ends. This CDR3 contains 14 residues. Here the CDR3 DNA reads TGTGCCAGCACCCCCGATCCGGGGAAAGATACGCAGTATTTT. Translating it yields CASTPDPGKDTQYF.

CDR3 region: CASSLTAARNIQYF. The CDR3 DNA is TGTGCCAGCAGCTTAACGGCCGCTAGAAACATTCAGTACTTC. V is TRBV11-3 and J is TRBJ2-4; D remains unclear. This CDR3 comprises 14 residues. Germline CDR1 reads SGHNT; CDR2 reads YENEEA. The V and J ends lost 2 bases and 6 bases respectively, with 11 bases between them.

CDR3 nucleotide sequence: TGTGCCAGCAGCGCCCCCGGGACAGGGATCACCGGGGAGCTGTTTTTT. This translates into CASSAPGTGITGELFF. The chain links TRBV9 to TRBJ2-2; 9 bases fit TRBD1. Trimming cost V 3 bases and J 4 bases; bases outside gene matches: 7. CDR1 and CDR2 (germline): SGDLS, YYNGEE. This CDR3 has 16 residues.

The rearrangement links TRBV2 to TRBJ1-5; the D gene is possibly TRBD1 (6 bases). Trimming took 4 bases from V and 7 from J, leaving 8 bases between them. Germline V gene lookup returns CDR1 SNHLY and CDR2 FYNNEI. The CDR3 totals 12 residues. In DNA, the CDR3 is TGTGCCAGCAGTGGTACAGGGCAGCCCCAGCATTTT. It specifies CASSGTGQPQHF.